These 14 T cell receptor beta chains were sequenced from one sample in a study of cytomegalovirus exposure and HLA in healthy donors. It was with 60 Vbeta and 13 Jbeta primers that the PCR ran. Here immunoSEQ multiplex PCR was the method, and the copy in TCRdb shows in-frame clones only, minus some. In the table there are some 150,000 clones, around 80% of which are singletons. The sequenced material came from PBMCs. The receptors stem from a man in his forties in good health and CMV-seronegative.

A word on this clone: Likely a read error: the CDR3 ends without its conserved phenylalanine or tryptophan. Because the CDR3's place on the DNA is in doubt, the DNA is left out and the CDR3 is given as listed by TCRdb. The chain recombines TRBV29-1 with TRBJ2-4; TRBD1 reflects the table's D call only, with no check against the DNA. Germline V lookup: CDR1 SQVTM, CDR2 ANQGSEA. The length of the CDR3 is 9 amino acids, counting both ends. The CDR3 loop reads CSVLSRQGV.

This chain links TRBV27 with TRBJ2-1; the match to TRBD1 covers 11 bases. The trim removed 6 bases at V and 4 bases at J, leaving 5 bases unmatched. CDR3 length equals 15 residues. Germline V CDR1 and CDR2: MNHEY, SMNVEV (reference sequence). In DNA form, the CDR3 reads TGTGCCAGCAGCCCAGGACAGGGGGCTTACAATGAGCAGTTCTTC. Translating gives CASSPGQGAYNEQFF.

This clone was recorded once. The V gene is TRBV5-1, the J gene TRBJ2-2, with 10 bases that match TRBD1. The CDR3 length is 16 residues. With V trimmed by 4 bases and J by 4 bases, 7 bases remained unmatched. Germline values: CDR1 SGHRS, CDR2 YFSETQ. In DNA, the CDR3 is TGCGCCAGCAGCCGATGGACAGGGGGGAGCACCGGGGAGCTGTTTTTT. It encodes CASSRWTGGSTGELFF.

This clone was seen a few times. The V gene is TRBV27, the J gene TRBJ2-7; 11 bases agree with TRBD2. Unmatched junction bases numbered 11, after V lost 0 bases and J lost 4 bases. The CDR3 runs to 18 residues. Germline CDR1 and CDR2: MNHEY and SMNVEV (reference sequence). In DNA form, the CDR3 reads TGTGCCAGCAGTTTATCGAGGGGGGCGACTAGCGGGATATACGAGCAGTACTTC. Translated: CASSLSRGATSGIYEQYF.

The chain has TRBV5-8 and TRBJ2-3; weak D call: TRBD1 (5 bases). Germline-derived CDR1 and CDR2 are SGHTS and YDEGEE. The CDR3 totals 14 residues. Trimming removed 0 bases at V and 4 bases at J, with 9 bases between. The CDR3 protein is CASSLGQGADTQYF. The CDR3 DNA reads TGTGCCAGCAGCTTGGGTCAGGGCGCAGATACGCAGTATTTT.

This chain joins TRBV5-6 and TRBJ1-3; D is ambiguous. Germline V CDR1 and CDR2: SGHDT, YYEEEE. This CDR3 has 14 residues. The V end was cut by 1 base, the J end by 0 bases, with 5 bases between. The DNA for the CDR3 is TGTGCCAGCAGCTTGTATGTCTCTGGAAACACCATATATTTT. This sequence encodes CASSLYVSGNTIYF.

The rearrangement links TRBV11-2 to TRBJ1-1; D unresolved. Per the germline V gene, CDR1 is SGHAT and CDR2 is FQNNGV. The V end lost 2 bases, the J end lost 4 bases, and 11 bases lay between the germline ends. The CDR3 has 14 amino acids. CDR3 bases: TGTGCCAGCAGCTTAAATCGACAAATCACTGAAGCTTTCTTT. Translating gives CASSLNRQITEAFF.

This clone was picked up one time. CDR3 nucleotide sequence: TGTGCCAGCAGTGAAGCCCCGTGGGCGGGGGGCACAGAGACCCAGTACTTC. Encoded protein: CASSEAPWAGGTETQYF. The chain joins TRBV6-1 to TRBJ2-5; 8 nucleotides agree with TRBD2. Losses at the gene ends were 0 bases for V and 4 bases for J; bases not matched to a gene: 10. Germline CDR1 and CDR2: MNHNS and SASEGT. The CDR3 is 17 amino acids.

CDR3 in DNA: TGTGCCAGCAGCCATAGGACAGGGAACTATGGCTACACCTTC. Protein: CASSHRTGNYGYTF. This rearrangement joins TRBV5-4 to TRBJ1-2; 8 bases are a match to TRBD1. The ends lost 4 bases at V and 2 bases at J; junction bases unmatched: 4. Germline V CDR1 and CDR2: SGHNT, YYREEE (reference sequence). CDR3 length: 14 amino acids.

The chain is built from TRBV7-2 and TRBJ1-1; D possibly corresponds to TRBD1 (5 bases). The V end was cut by 3 bases, the J end by 3 bases, with 8 bases between. CDR1 is SGHTA, CDR2 FQGNSA, per germline. This CDR3 region has 13 residues. The CDR3 coding sequence is TGTGCCAGCAGCTTCGGCAGGGACACTGAAGCTTTCTTT. Translated: CASSFGRDTEAFF.

Regarding this clone: One junction end disagrees with the germline gene, perhaps due to a read error. DNA of the CDR3: TGTGCCAGCAGCTGGACAGGGACTGGGGCCAACGGCCTGACTTTC. Encoded protein: CASSWTGTGANGLTF. J is TRBJ2-6 and V is TRBV5-5; TRBD1 agrees at 8 bases. This CDR3 comprises 15 residues. Germline V CDR1 and CDR2: SGHKS, YYEKEE (reference sequence).

The rearrangement joins TRBV10-3 to TRBJ2-7, with 7 positions matching TRBD1. There are 13 residues in the CDR3. Germline CDR1 and CDR2: ENHRY and SYGVKD. The J segment lost 9 bases and the V segment lost 6 bases, leaving 11 bases of the junction unmatched. CDR3: CAIRGEGAPVQYF. As DNA, the CDR3 is TGTGCCATCAGGGGAGAGGGGGCGCCAGTGCAGTACTTC.

This sequence joins TRBV6-1 and TRBJ1-5; TRBD1 agrees at 7 bases. V trimming: 7 bases; J trimming: 4 bases; junction bases outside the gene matches: 10. Germline V gene sequence: CDR1 MNHNS, CDR2 SASEGT. This CDR3 has 15 amino acids. The CDR3 DNA follows: TGTGCCAGCATCTCCGGGACAGACTCGAATCAGCCCCAGCATTTT. Protein sequence: CASISGTDSNQPQHF.

The V call is TRBV5-1, the J call TRBJ2-5; the match to TRBD2 covers 12 bases. The end of the DNA is better explained by TRBJ2-7, so the J call may be wrong. CDR1 and CDR2 (germline): SGHRS, YFSETQ. CDR3 length: 16 amino acids. As DNA, the CDR3 is TGCGCCAGCAGCTTGTCGTCTAGCGGGAGGGCCGGCGAGCAGTACTTC. It translates to CASSLSSSGRAGEQYF.